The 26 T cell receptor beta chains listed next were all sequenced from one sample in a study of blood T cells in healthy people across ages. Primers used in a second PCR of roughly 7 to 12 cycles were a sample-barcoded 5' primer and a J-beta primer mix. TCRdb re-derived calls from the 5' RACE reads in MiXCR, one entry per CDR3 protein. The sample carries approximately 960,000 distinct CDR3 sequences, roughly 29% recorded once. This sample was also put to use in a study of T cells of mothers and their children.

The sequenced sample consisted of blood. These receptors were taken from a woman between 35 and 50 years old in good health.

CDR3 region: CASSLDFGTAYEKLFF. In DNA form, the CDR3 reads TGCGCCAGCAGCTTGGATTTCGGGACAGCGTATGAAAAACTGTTTTTT. The chain is built from TRBV5-1 and TRBJ1-4, with 7 bases that match TRBD1. Looked up from germline, CDR1 is SGHRS and CDR2 is YFSETQ. The CDR3 contains 16 residues. The V segment lost 0 bases and the J segment 6 bases; nucleotides outside the gene matches: 8. The whole variable domain, filled in from reference TRBV5-1 and TRBJ1-4, reads KAGVTQTPRYLIKTRGQQVTLSCSPISGHRSVSWYQQTPGQGLQFLFEYFSETQRNKGNFPGRFSGRQFSNSRSEMNVSTLELGDSALYLCASSLDFGTAYEKLFFGSGTQLSVL.

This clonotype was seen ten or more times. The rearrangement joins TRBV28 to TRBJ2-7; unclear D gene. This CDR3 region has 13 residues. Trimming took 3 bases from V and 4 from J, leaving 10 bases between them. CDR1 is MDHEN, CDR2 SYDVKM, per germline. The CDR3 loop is CASSFPPTYEQYF. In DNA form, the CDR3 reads TGTGCCAGCAGTTTCCCCCCTACATACGAGCAGTACTTC. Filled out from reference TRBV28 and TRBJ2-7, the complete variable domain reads DVKVTQSSRYLVKRTGEKVFLECVQDMDHENMFWYRQDPGLGLRLIYFSYDVKMKEKGDIPEGYSVSREKKERFSLILESASTNQTSMYLCASSFPPTYEQYFGPGTRLTVT.

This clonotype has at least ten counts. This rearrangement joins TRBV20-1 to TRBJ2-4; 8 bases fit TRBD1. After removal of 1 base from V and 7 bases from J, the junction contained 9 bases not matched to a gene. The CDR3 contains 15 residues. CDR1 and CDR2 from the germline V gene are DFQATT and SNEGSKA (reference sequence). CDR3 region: CSARGPNRGKNIQYF. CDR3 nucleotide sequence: TGCAGTGCTAGAGGACCGAACAGGGGGAAGAACATTCAGTACTTC.

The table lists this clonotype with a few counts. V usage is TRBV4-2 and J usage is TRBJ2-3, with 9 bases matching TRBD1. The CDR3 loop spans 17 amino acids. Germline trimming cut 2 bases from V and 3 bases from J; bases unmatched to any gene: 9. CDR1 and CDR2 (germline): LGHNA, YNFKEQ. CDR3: CASSQRGDREGTDTQYF. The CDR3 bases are TGTGCCAGCAGCCAAAGGGGGGACAGGGAAGGGACAGATACGCAGTATTTT.

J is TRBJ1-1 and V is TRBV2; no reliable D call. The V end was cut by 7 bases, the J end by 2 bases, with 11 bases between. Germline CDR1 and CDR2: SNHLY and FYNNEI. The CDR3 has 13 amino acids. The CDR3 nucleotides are TGTGCCAGCAAGAGAGACGCCAACACTGAAGCTTTCTTT. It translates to CASKRDANTEAFF.

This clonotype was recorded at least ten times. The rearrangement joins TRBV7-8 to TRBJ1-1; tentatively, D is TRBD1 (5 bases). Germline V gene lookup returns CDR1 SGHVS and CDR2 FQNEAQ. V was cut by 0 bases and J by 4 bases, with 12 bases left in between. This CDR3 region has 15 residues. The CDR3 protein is CASSLAVGRFTEAFF. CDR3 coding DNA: TGTGCCAGCAGCTTAGCGGTGGGGCGATTCACTGAAGCTTTCTTT. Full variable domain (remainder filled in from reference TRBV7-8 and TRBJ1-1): GAGVSQSPRYKVAKRGQDVALRCDPISGHVSLFWYQQALGQGPEFLTYFQNEAQLDKSGLPSDRFFAERPEGSVSTLKIQRTQQEDSAVYLCASSLAVGRFTEAFFGQGTRLTVV.

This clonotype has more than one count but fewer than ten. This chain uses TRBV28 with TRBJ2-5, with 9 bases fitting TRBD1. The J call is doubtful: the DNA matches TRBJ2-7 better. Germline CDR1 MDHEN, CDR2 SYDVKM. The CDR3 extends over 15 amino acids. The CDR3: CASSFPPGTGSEQYF. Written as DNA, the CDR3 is TGTGCCAGCAGTTTCCCACCCGGGACAGGGTCCGAGCAGTACTTC.

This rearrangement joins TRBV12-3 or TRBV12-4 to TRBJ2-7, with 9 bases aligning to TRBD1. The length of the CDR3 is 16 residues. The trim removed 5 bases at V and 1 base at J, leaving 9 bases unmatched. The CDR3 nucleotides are TGTGCCAGCAGTCCTGGACAGGGGACACGATCCTACGAGCAGTACTTC. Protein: CASSPGQGTRSYEQYF.

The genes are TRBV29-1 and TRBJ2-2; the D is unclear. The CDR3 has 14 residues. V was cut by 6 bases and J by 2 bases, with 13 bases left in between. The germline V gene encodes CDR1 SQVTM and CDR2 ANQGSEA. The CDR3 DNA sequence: TGCAGCGTCGAGACGCACCTTAACACCGGGGAGCTGTTTTTT. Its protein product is CSVETHLNTGELFF.

The CDR3 protein is CASSFLLADTVGEQYF. CDR3 DNA sequence: TGTGCCAGCAGCTTCCTTCTAGCGGACACCGTCGGTGAGCAGTACTTC. The chain couples TRBV6-2 or TRBV6-3 to TRBJ2-7; 7 bases match TRBD2. The germline V gene has CDR1 MNHEY and CDR2 SVGEGT. CDR3 size: 16 residues. The ends lost 6 bases at V and 7 bases at J; junction bases unmatched: 18.

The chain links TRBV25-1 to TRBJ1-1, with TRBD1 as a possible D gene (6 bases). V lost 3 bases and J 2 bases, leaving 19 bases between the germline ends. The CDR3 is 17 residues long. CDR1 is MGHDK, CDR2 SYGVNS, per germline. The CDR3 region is CASSDSRRGGRNTEAFF. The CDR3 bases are TGTGCCAGCAGTGACTCTCGGAGGGGGGGCCGAAACACTGAAGCTTTCTTT.

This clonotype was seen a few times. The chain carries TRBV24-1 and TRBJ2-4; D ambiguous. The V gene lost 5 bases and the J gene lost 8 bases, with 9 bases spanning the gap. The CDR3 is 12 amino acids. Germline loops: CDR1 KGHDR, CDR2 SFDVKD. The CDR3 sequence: CATSATGHIQYF. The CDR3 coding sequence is TGTGCCACCAGTGCAACTGGGCACATTCAGTACTTC.

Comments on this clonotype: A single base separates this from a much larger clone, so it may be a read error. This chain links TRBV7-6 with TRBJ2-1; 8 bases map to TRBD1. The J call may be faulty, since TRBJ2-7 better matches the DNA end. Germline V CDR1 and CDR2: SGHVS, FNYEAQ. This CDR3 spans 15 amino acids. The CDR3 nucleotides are TGTGCCAGCAGTCACAATTACAGGGGGGACAATGAGCAGTACTTC. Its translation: CASSHNYRGDNEQYF.

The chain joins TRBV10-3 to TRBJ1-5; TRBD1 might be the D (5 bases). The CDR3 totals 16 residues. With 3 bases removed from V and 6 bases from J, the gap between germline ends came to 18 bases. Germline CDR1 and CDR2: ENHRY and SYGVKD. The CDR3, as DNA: TGTGCCATCAGTGAAGGGAAGCCTGGGGGTGGTCAGCCCCAGCATTTT. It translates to CAISEGKPGGGQPQHF.

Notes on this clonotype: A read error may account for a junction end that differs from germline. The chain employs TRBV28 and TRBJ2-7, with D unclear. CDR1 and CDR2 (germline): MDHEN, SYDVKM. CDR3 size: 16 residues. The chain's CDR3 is CAGSSPRPSFSYEQYF. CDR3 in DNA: TGTGCCGGCAGCTCCCCCCGGCCCTCTTTTTCCTACGAGCAGTACTTC.

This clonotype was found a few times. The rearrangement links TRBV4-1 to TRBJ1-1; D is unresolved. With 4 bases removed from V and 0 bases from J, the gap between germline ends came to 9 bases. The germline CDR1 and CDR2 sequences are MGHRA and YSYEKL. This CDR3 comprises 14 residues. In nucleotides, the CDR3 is TGCGCCAGCAGCCCGAATCAGCTGAACACTGAAGCTTTCTTT. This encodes CASSPNQLNTEAFF.

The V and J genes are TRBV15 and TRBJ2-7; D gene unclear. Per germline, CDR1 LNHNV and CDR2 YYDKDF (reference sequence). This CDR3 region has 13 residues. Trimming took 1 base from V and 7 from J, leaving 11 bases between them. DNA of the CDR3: TGTGCCACCAGCAGAGTCGACAAGGCTGAGCAGTACTTC. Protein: CATSRVDKAEQYF.

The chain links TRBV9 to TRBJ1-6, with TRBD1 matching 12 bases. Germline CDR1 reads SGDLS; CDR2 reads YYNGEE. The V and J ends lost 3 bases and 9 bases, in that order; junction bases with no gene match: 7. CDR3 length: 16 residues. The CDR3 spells CASSEGGTGGSSPLHF. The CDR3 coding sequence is TGTGCCAGCAGCGAGGGAGGGACAGGGGGCAGTTCACCCCTCCACTTT.

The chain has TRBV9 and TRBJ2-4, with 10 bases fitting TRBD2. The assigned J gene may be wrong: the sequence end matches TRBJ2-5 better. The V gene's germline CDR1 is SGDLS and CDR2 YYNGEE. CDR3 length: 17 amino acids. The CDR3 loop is CASSVAERGGSQETQYF. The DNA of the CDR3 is TGTGCCAGCAGCGTAGCGGAGCGGGGGGGCTCCCAAGAGACCCAGTACTTC.

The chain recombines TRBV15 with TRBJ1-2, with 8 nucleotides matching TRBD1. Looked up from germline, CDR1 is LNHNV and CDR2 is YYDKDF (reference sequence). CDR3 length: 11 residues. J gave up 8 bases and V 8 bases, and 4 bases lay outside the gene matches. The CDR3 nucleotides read TGTGCCACCGGACGGGACAGGGGCTACACCTTC. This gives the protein CATGRDRGYTF.

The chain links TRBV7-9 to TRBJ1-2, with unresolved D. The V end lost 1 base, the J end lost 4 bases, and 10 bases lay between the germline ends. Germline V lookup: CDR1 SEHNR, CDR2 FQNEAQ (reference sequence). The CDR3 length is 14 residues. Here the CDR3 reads CASSLEHSLYGYTF. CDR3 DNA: TGTGCCAGCAGCTTAGAACACAGTCTCTATGGCTACACCTTC.

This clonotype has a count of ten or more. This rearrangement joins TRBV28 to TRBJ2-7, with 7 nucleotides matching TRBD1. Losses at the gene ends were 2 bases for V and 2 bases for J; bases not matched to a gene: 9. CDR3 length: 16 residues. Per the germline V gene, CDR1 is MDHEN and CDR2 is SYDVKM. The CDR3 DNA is TGTGCCAGCAGTTTACCACCTTGGACAGGACCCTACGAGCAGTACTTC. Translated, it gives CASSLPPWTGPYEQYF.

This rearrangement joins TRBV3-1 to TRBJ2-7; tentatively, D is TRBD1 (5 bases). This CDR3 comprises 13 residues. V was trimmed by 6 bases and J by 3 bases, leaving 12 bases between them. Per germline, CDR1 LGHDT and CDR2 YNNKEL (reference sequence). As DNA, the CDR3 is TGTGCCAGCAGTAGGGGCCGCGGCTACGAGCAGTACTTC. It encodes CASSRGRGYEQYF.

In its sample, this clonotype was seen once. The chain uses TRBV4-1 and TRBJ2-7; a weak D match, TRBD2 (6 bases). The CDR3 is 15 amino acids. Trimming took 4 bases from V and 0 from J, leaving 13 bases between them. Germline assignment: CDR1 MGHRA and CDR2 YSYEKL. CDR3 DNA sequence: TGCGCCAGCAGCCCTGGGCCCGGGAGCTCCTACGAGCAGTACGTC. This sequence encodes CASSPGPGSSYEQYV.

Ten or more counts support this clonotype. CDR3 nucleotides: TGTGCCAGCAGCTTGGGAGCTTATGGCTACACCTTC. Translated, it gives CASSLGAYGYTF. The rearrangement uses TRBV7-2 and TRBJ1-2; D is unresolved. The CDR3 consists of 12 residues. CDR1 and CDR2 (germline): SGHTA, FQGNSA. With 3 bases removed from V and 5 bases from J, the gap between germline ends came to 7 bases.

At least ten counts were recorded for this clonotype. The CDR3 DNA is TGCGCCAGCAGCTTAACAATACAGGGGGAAGCTTTCTTT. Amino acids: CASSLTIQGEAFF. The rearrangement joins TRBV5-1 to TRBJ1-1; 7 bases map to TRBD1. The CDR3 extends over 13 amino acids. Germline CDR1 is SGHRS and CDR2 is YFSETQ. J gave up 8 bases and V 2 bases, and 6 bases lay outside the gene matches.